A selection of T cell receptor beta chains follows, all from one sample in a study of response to subunit inactivated influenza vaccine. TCRdb re-analysed the RT-PCR reads in MiXCR, keeping a single row per CDR3 protein. The sample consists of roughly 500,000 distinct CDR3 sequences, more than 15% of them appearing once. This sample comprised CD4+ T cells sorted from PBMCs, obtained around 25 months after vaccination. Receptors originate from a man between 50 and 69 years old who received an inactivated influenza vaccine. Both conserved end residues are part of each CDR3.

J | V | CDR3
TRBJ2-6 | TRBV29-1 | CSVLRAGANVLTF
TRBJ2-1 | TRBV20-1 | CSAPPGTRSVNEQFF
TRBJ1-1 | TRBV3-1 | CASSQGGTPEAFF
TRBJ2-1 | TRBV4-3 | CASSQDPLTEQFF
TRBJ1-4 | TRBV10-3 | CAISESRTATNEKLFF
TRBJ2-5 | TRBV9 | CASSGDSHSQETQYF
TRBJ2-5 | TRBV28 | CASTRRGTGERETQYF
TRBJ2-3 | TRBV11-3 | CASSFPTDPFDTQYF
TRBJ2-5 | TRBV7-7 | CASSEGPGQETQYF
TRBJ2-3 | TRBV20-1 | CSAGFSGRTDTQYF
TRBJ2-1 | TRBV7-2 | CASSPGPAGNEQFF
TRBJ2-5 | TRBV30 | CAWSVGVGETQYF
TRBJ2-4 | TRBV20-1 | CSAGTAGGNIQYF
TRBJ2-3 | TRBV20-1 | CSARDLAGGPADTQYF
TRBJ1-4 | TRBV10-3 | CAISESGTVVEKLFF
TRBJ2-3 | TRBV28 | CASSLSGSGSTDTQYF
TRBJ1-4 | TRBV12-3/TRBV12-4 | CASRRGTGSNEKLFF
TRBJ2-1 | TRBV20-1 | CSAQREGNPNEHFF
TRBJ1-5 | TRBV7-2 | CASSLMGGNQPQHF
TRBJ2-2 | TRBV19 | CASSTLSELFF
TRBJ1-1 | TRBV6-2/TRBV6-3 | CASSYSEGRVNTEAFF
TRBJ2-2 | TRBV15 | CATSRRGQGILRELFF
TRBJ2-7 | TRBV11-2 | CASSLAPDTYEQYF
TRBJ2-2 | TRBV12-3/TRBV12-4 | CASSFGLLANTGELFF
TRBJ2-6 | TRBV27 | CASRLRGSGANVLTF
TRBJ2-1 | TRBV12-3/TRBV12-4 | CASSRDRGQYNEQFF
TRBJ1-5 | TRBV3-1 | CASSPVVGGSQHF
TRBJ2-5 | TRBV5-1 | CASSLAVGKETQYF
TRBJ2-1 | TRBV29-1 | CSVGTSYYNEQFF
TRBJ1-6 | TRBV10-3 | CAISESRQGDSPLHF
TRBJ1-2 | TRBV20-1 | CSARDQSGDYGYTF
TRBJ2-2 | TRBV12-3/TRBV12-4 | CASSLQGLNTGELFF
TRBJ1-5 | TRBV19 | CASIGTDYSNQPQHF
TRBJ2-5 | TRBV5-1 | CASSSYLDSRETQYF
TRBJ2-2 | TRBV12-3/TRBV12-4 | CASSLISLLRTQTGELFF
TRBJ1-5 | TRBV20-1 | CSARGDSHQPQHF